This is a list of T cell receptor beta chains from one sample in a study of blood T cell repertoires in COVID-19. Data came from immunoSEQ multiplex PCR; TCRdb stores just in-frame clones and leaves some out. Among 70,000 to 85,000 clones listed, over 70% were seen once. Sample: peripheral blood. The origin of the receptors is a man older than 75 with active or convalescent COVID-19. CDR3s include the opening cysteine and the closing phenylalanine or tryptophan.

v_call	j_call	cdr3_aa
TRBV3-1/TRBV3-2	TRBJ2-1	CASSQEAGGAWNEQFF
TRBV28	TRBJ1-2	CASSRPGTGPGGYGYTF
TRBV3-1/TRBV3-2	TRBJ2-1	CASSQGKSFNEQFF
TRBV15	TRBJ2-1	CATSTGRGTYNEQFF
TRBV10-3	TRBJ2-7	CAISESGGAREQYF
TRBV21-1	TRBJ2-3	CASSKAGGVRVTQYF
TRBV18	TRBJ2-6	CASSPRQGDGANVLTF
TRBV12-3/TRBV12-4	TRBJ1-1	CASRGQGLTEAFF
TRBV20-1	TRBJ1-5	CSASGFLGNQPQHF
TRBV13	TRBJ1-6	CASSLEAAHNSPLHF
TRBV7-2	TRBJ2-3	CASSPRTSGSVQYF
TRBV2	TRBJ1-2	CASSLIQGARIYGYTF
TRBV7-2	TRBJ1-5	CASSLNRGGNQPQHF
TRBV7-8	TRBJ1-5	CASSLGGGRNQPQHF
TRBV7-2	TRBJ2-2	CASSLLRLNTGELFF
TRBV14	TRBJ1-2	CASSQEGDRNYGYTF
TRBV29-1	TRBJ1-3	CSVERVSGNTIYF
TRBV4-2	TRBJ2-7	CASSQDFTGSLTYEQYF
TRBV7-8	TRBJ2-7	CASSLVLLQGEQYF
TRBV7-3	TRBJ2-2	CASKEGENTGELFF
TRBV6-5	TRBJ1-1	CASSRHTGDTEAFF
TRBV6-5	TRBJ1-1	CASSYSRTEAFF
TRBV2	TRBJ2-1	CASRDQTGGLDEQFF